These 13 T cell receptor beta chains were sequenced from one sample in a study of blood T cell repertoires in COVID-19. Method: immunoSEQ multiplex PCR; TCRdb's copy keeps in-frame clones and lacks some. Among approximately 120,000 clones listed, approximately 74% were seen once. What was sequenced was peripheral blood. Receptors originate from a man aged 60 to 69 with acute or convalescent COVID-19.

The chain employs TRBV27 and TRBJ1-1, with D uncertain. The ends were cut back, 8 bases at V and 6 bases at J, with 19 bases in the middle. From germline, CDR1 is MNHEY and CDR2 SMNVEV (reference sequence). CDR3 length equals 14 residues. This CDR3 is CASRMRQSISEAFF. CDR3 in DNA: TGTGCCAGCCGGATGCGGCAGTCGATCTCTGAAGCTTTCTTT.

This clone has only a few counts. V gene TRBV9 combines with J gene TRBJ1-1; 8 nucleotides match TRBD1. The CDR3 is made up of 15 amino acids. Germline lookup yields CDR1 SGDLS and CDR2 YYNGEE. Trimming cost V 0 bases and J 1 base; bases outside gene matches: 2. The DNA for the CDR3 is TGTGCCAGCAGCGTAGGGACAGGGTGGAACACTGAAGCTTTCTTT. This gives the protein CASSVGTGWNTEAFF.

This sequence joins TRBV5-1 and TRBJ1-2; 8 positions match TRBD1. Trimming removed 3 bases from V and 4 bases from J; junction bases left unmatched: 11. The V gene's germline CDR1 is SGHRS and CDR2 YFSETQ. The CDR3 totals 16 residues. The CDR3 loop is CASSSMGTGRSYGYTF. The CDR3 DNA sequence: TGCGCCAGCAGCTCGATGGGGACAGGAAGGTCCTATGGCTACACCTTC.

A single count supports this clone. This chain uses TRBV12-3 or TRBV12-4 with TRBJ1-2; tentative D call: TRBD1 (5 bases). The ends were cut back, 3 bases at V and 8 bases at J, with 13 bases in the middle. The CDR3 length is 13 residues. For the CDR3, the DNA is TGTGCCAGCAGTTTTAAGACGGACATGGGCTACACCTTC. It is translated as CASSFKTDMGYTF.

The chain uses TRBV7-8 and TRBJ1-4, with 7 bases identical to TRBD1. Germline V CDR1 and CDR2: SGHVS, FQNEAQ. The CDR3 has 18 amino acids. Trimming took 5 bases from V and 7 from J; bases not matched to a gene: 19. Here the CDR3 reads CASSQGRKQGRDSEKLFF. The DNA for the CDR3 is TGTGCCAGCAGCCAAGGGCGAAAACAGGGGCGGGATAGTGAAAAACTGTTTTTT.

The V call is TRBV4-1, the J call TRBJ1-5; D gene unclear. V lost 0 bases to trimming and J lost 7 bases, with 16 bases between them. The CDR3 loop spans 16 amino acids. The germline V gene encodes CDR1 MGHRA and CDR2 YSYEKL. CDR3 bases: TGCGCCAGCAGCCAAGATCGGTCCGGAGGAGTGCAGCCCCAGCATTTT. Encoded protein: CASSQDRSGGVQPQHF.

In DNA form, the CDR3 reads TGTGCCAGCTCACCACCCGCAGGGCACGGCTACACCTTC. Protein: CASSPPAGHGYTF. The chain has TRBV18 and TRBJ1-2; D possibly corresponds to TRBD1 (5 bases). The CDR3 has 13 residues. V lost 0 bases and J 8 bases, leaving 10 bases between the germline ends. Germline CDR1 is KGHSH and CDR2 is LQKENI.

This chain links TRBV6-5 with TRBJ1-2, with unresolved D. The CDR3 covers 14 residues. Germline V gene sequence: CDR1 MNHEY, CDR2 SVGAGI. The V end was cut by 5 bases, the J end by 1 base, with 11 bases between. CDR3 sequence: CASSPGRDNYGYTF. In DNA form, the CDR3 reads TGTGCCAGCAGTCCAGGTCGGGATAACTATGGCTACACCTTC.

Only a few counts were recorded for this clone. The V gene is TRBV30, the J gene TRBJ2-7; TRBD1 might be the D (6 bases). V was clipped by 2 bases and J by 4 bases, with 12 bases between them. CDR1 and CDR2 from the germline V gene are GTSNPN and SVGIG (reference sequence). CDR3 length: 13 residues. This CDR3 is CAWSSRGIYEQYF. In nucleotides, the CDR3 is TGTGCCTGGAGTAGCAGGGGAATTTACGAGCAGTACTTC. The variable domain in full, completed from reference TRBV30 and TRBJ2-7, reads SQTIHQWPATLVQPVGSPLSLECTVEGTSNPNLYWYRQAAGRGLQLLFYSVGIGQISSEVPQNLSASRPQDRQFILSSKKLLLSDSGFYLCAWSSRGIYEQYFGPGTRLTVT.

The chain uses TRBV4-1 and TRBJ1-4, with unresolved D. The CDR3 totals 14 residues. The germline V and J ends were trimmed by 7 bases and 6 bases, with 15 bases remaining between them. Germline CDR1 MGHRA, CDR2 YSYEKL. The CDR3 loop is CASTLGARDEKLFF. For the CDR3, the DNA is TGCGCCAGCACCCTGGGAGCCCGAGATGAAAAACTGTTTTTT.

The chain employs TRBV18 and TRBJ1-1; the match to TRBD1 covers 7 bases. There are 14 residues in the CDR3. V gave up 6 bases and J gave up 4 bases; unmatched junction bases: 8. The germline V gene encodes CDR1 KGHSH and CDR2 LQKENI. The CDR3 nucleotides are TGTGCCAGCTCCCTAGGGACAGACAGCACTGAAGCTTTCTTT. It codes for CASSLGTDSTEAFF.

This clone was recorded only once. The chain joins TRBV7-3 to TRBJ2-1; 9 bases are a match to TRBD2. CDR3 length: 13 amino acids. Trimming at V came to 4 bases and at J to 9 bases, leaving 4 bases not matched to a gene. Germline lookup yields CDR1 SGHTA and CDR2 FQGTGA. The CDR3 spells CASSSSGAGEQFF. The CDR3 bases are TGTGCCAGCAGCTCTAGCGGGGCGGGTGAGCAGTTCTTC.

The V and J genes are TRBV6-6 and TRBJ1-1, with a weak D call TRBD1 (6 bases). The CDR3 contains 14 residues. Germline CDR1 is MNHNY and CDR2 is SVGAGI (reference sequence). V shed 8 bases and J shed 2 bases, with 15 bases lying between them. CDR3 sequence: CASDQDSLNTEAFF. CDR3 bases: TGTGCCAGCGATCAGGACAGCCTAAACACTGAAGCTTTCTTT.